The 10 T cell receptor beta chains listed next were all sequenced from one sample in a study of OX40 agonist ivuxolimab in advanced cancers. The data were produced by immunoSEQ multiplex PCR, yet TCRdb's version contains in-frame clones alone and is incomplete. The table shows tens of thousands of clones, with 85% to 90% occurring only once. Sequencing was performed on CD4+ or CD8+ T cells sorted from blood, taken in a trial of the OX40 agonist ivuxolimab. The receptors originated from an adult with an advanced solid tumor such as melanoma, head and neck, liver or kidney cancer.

CDR3 DNA sequence: TGTGCCAGCAGCCTTTTCACTAGCGGGAGCTCCTACGAGCAGTACTTC. It specifies CASSLFTSGSSYEQYF. The chain recombines TRBV11-2 with TRBJ2-7, with TRBD2 identical over 11 bases. J was trimmed by 0 bases and V by 5 bases; bases with no gene match: 6. Germline V gene data show CDR1 as SGHAT and CDR2 as FQNNGV. The CDR3 has 16 residues.

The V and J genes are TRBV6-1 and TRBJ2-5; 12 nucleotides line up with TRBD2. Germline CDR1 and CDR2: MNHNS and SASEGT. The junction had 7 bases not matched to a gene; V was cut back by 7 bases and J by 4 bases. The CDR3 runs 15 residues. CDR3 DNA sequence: TGTGCCAGCAAAGCTAGCGGGAGGGTAGGAGAGACCCAGTACTTC. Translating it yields CASKASGRVGETQYF.

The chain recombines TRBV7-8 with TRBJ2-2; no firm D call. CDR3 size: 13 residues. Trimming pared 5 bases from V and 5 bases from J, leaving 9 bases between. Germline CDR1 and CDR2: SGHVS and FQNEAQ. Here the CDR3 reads CASSPWITGELFF. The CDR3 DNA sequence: TGTGCCAGCAGCCCATGGATTACCGGGGAGCTGTTTTTT.

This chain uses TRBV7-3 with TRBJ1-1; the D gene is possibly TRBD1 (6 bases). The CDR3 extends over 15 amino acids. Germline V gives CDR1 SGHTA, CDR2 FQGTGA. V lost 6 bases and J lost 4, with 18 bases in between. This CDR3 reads CASSRIAGAGTEAFF. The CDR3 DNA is TGTGCCAGCAGTCGTATAGCGGGGGCCGGCACTGAAGCTTTCTTT.

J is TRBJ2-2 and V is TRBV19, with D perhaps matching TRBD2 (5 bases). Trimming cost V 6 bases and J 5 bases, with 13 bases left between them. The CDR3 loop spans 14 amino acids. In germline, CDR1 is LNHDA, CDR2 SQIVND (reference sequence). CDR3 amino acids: CASRSGLWTGELFF. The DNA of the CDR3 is TGTGCCAGTAGGAGCGGTTTGTGGACCGGGGAGCTGTTTTTT.

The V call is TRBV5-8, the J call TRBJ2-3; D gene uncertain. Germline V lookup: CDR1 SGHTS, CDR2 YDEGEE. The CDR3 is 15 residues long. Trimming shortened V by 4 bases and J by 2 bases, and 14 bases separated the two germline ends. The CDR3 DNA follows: TGTGCCAGCAGCGTCAAAATGGGAAACACAGATACGCAGTATTTT. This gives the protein CASSVKMGNTDTQYF.

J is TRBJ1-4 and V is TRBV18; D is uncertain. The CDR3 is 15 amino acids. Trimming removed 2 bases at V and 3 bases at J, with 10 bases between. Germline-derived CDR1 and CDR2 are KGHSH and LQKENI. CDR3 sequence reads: CASSPWGGANEKLFF. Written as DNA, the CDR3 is TGTGCCAGCTCACCATGGGGTGGAGCTAATGAAAAACTGTTTTTT. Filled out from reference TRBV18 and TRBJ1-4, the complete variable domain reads NAGVMQNPRHLVRRRGQEARLRCSPMKGHSHVYWYRQLPEEGLKFMVYLQKENIIDESGMPKERFSAEFPKEGPSILRIQQVVRGDSAAYFCASSPWGGANEKLFFGSGTQLSVL.

DNA of the CDR3: TGTGCCTGGAGTGTAGTGGGGAAGCCCCTCCACTTT. Protein: CAWSVVGKPLHF. J is TRBJ1-6 and V is TRBV30; no clear D gene. The germline V and J ends were trimmed by 0 bases and 13 bases, with 10 bases remaining between them. CDR1 is GTSNPN, CDR2 SVGIG, per germline (reference sequence). The CDR3 extends over 12 amino acids.

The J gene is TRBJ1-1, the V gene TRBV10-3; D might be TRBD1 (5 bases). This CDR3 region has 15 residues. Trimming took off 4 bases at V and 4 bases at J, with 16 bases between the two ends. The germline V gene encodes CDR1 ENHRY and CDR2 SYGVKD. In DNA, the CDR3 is TGTGCCATCAGTGGGGATGGGGGGACTGTCACTGAAGCTTTCTTT. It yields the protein CAISGDGGTVTEAFF.

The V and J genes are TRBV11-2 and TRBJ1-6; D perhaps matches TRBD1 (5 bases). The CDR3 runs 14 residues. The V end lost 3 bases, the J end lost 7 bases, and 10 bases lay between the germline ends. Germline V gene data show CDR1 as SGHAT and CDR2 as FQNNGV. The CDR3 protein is CASSFGGNNSPLHF. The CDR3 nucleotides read TGTGCCAGCAGCTTTGGGGGGAACAATTCACCCCTCCACTTT.